A selection of T cell receptor beta chains follows, all from one sample in a study of memory CD4+ T cells and cytomegalovirus serostatus. Libraries were prepared by immunoSEQ multiplex PCR; TCRdb keeps only in-frame clonotypes and omits some of them. The sample lists fewer than 50,000 clones, less than 80% seen once, with approximately 5.7% in the top ten. The sample consisted of memory CD4+ T cells from blood. These TCRs come from an adult in good health and CMV-seropositive. Each CDR3 is given without its conserved first and last residue. Rows give clone size only sometimes, using once, few, many, or a class for an expanded clone.

abundance | v_gene | CDR3aa
NA | TRBV7-2 | ASSRDPYGYT
NA | TRBV6-5 | ASSYRDSSYNEQF
NA | TRBV6-1 | ASGERENYEQY
NA | TRBV6-1 | ASSVNTRYEQY
NA | TRBV19 | ASSEGENTEAF
NA | TRBV5-4 | ASSLLLTGAPYEQY
few | TRBV18 | ASSPPGQGIRT
once | TRBV5-4 | ASSLRGATDTQY
NA | TRBV5-5 | ASSLPRQGTATKY
NA | TRBV7-8 | ASRPTSAEQF
NA | TRBV7-2 | ASSLARGVNEQF
NA | TRBV4-3 | ASSQRTGSYGYT
NA | TRBV6-5 | ASSYSRSQRGDTQY
NA | TRBV7-2 | ASSLVVTPLH
NA | TRBV21-1 | ASSKGQPNYNEQF
NA | TRBV19 | ASSRGFSGANVLT
few | TRBV7-2 | ASSARPGGEQF
NA | TRBV27 | ASRTSGSIGANVLT
NA | TRBV5-4 | ASTRMFGSYEQY
NA | TRBV6-1 | ASSGRGVTGNEQF
NA | TRBV7-8 | ASSRDREDYT
NA | TRBV9 | ASSVDGSNQPQH
once | TRBV28 | ASRSSGTGYQY
NA | TRBV4-1 | ASSQDDRATQY
NA | TRBV28 | ASSLGLAYFEQY
NA | TRBV6-1 | ASSEFYEQY
NA | TRBV6-5 | ASSYSYRRANTEAF
NA | TRBV6-5 | ASRAANYGYT
NA | TRBV19 | ASSILGSGRAGDTQY
NA | TRBV27 | ASSFGQPLGELF
NA | TRBV5-1 | ASSLGTSGSHNEQF
NA | TRBV9 | ASSKGQGIYEQY
NA | TRBV5-1 | ASSLGIKGAEAF
NA | TRBV27 | ASSLDRGHVTDTQY
NA | TRBV4-2 | ASSQGPSGSGNEQF
NA | TRBV9 | ASSKGESLDYYEQY
NA | TRBV7-9 | ASSSLREGEQF
NA | TRBV18 | ASSPTGEEDEQY
NA | TRBV28 | ASSSPHARERPGELF
NA | TRBV5-1 | ASSRDGTGLVTEAF
NA | TRBV4-3 | ASSQEPSLERSYNEQF
NA | TRBV13 | ASSVYGTSGTDTQY
NA | TRBV9 | ASSLAGGPNEQF
NA | TRBV5-6 | ASSLGGAGEQF
NA | TRBV13 | ASSLPLLTDRQNTGELF
NA | TRBV5-4 | ASSLAVGNTEAF
NA | TRBV2 | ASSELDEQF
once | TRBV27 | ASYGVRGAANYGYT
NA | TRBV19 | ATHRTTLRRNTEAF
NA | TRBV18 | ASSPGFSPDTQY